The 32 T cell receptor beta chains given below trace back to one sample, sequenced in a study of OX40 agonist ivuxolimab in advanced cancers. Library construction relied on the immunoSEQ multiplex PCR assay. Held by TCRdb, this immuneACCESS table contains in-frame sequences only and omits some clones. Under half of the omission traces to an unresolved V gene where checked; the cause of the rest is unknown. Here the sample has around 74,000 clones; approximately 83% occur a single time. Approximately 5.1% of the sample is in the top ten clones. The starting material was CD4+ or CD8+ T cells sorted from blood, obtained in a trial of the OX40 agonist ivuxolimab. Receptors were obtained from an adult with an advanced solid tumor such as melanoma, head and neck, liver or kidney cancer.

This chain joins TRBV9 and TRBJ2-1, with D possibly being TRBD2 (6 bases). Germline V gene sequence: CDR1 SGDLS, CDR2 YYNGEE. The CDR3 spans 15 residues. Trimming left V 5 bases short and J 2 bases short, with 14 bases between. For the CDR3, the DNA is TGTGCCAGCAGTGCCGGGACTGGAACCTACAATGAGCAGTTCTTC. This encodes CASSAGTGTYNEQFF.

The chain combines TRBV9 with TRBJ2-1, with TRBD1 identical over 9 bases. Germline-derived CDR1 and CDR2 are SGDLS and YYNGEE. V lost 3 bases to trimming and J lost 3 bases; unmatched junction nucleotides: 10. This CDR3 has 17 amino acids. CDR3 in amino acids: CASSALSLGQGYNEQFF. In nucleotides, the CDR3 is TGTGCCAGCAGCGCCCTCTCGCTGGGACAGGGCTACAATGAGCAGTTCTTC.

The chain combines TRBV5-1 with TRBJ1-3, with 7 bases matching TRBD1. J lost 0 bases, V lost 7 bases, and 4 bases had no gene match. The CDR3 is made up of 14 amino acids. CDR1 is SGHRS and CDR2 is YFSETQ in the germline V gene. Here the CDR3 DNA reads TGCGCCAGCGCCGACAGGGACTCTGGAAACACCATATATTTT. It translates to CASADRDSGNTIYF.

The gene calls are TRBV7-2 and TRBJ2-2, with 7 bases lining up with TRBD2. CDR3 length: 16 residues. With V trimmed by 3 bases and J by 4 bases, 8 bases remained unmatched. Germline V lookup: CDR1 SGHTA, CDR2 FQGNSA. CDR3 coding DNA: TGTGCCAGCAGCTTCGTCGGCCTAGCGGCCACCGGGGAGCTGTTTTTT. Translation gives CASSFVGLAATGELFF.

The rearrangement uses TRBV30 and TRBJ1-2; D remains ambiguous. The CDR3 loop spans 16 amino acids. Germline values: CDR1 GTSNPN, CDR2 SVGIG (reference sequence). The ends were cut back, 3 bases at V and 0 bases at J, with 17 bases in the middle. The CDR3 sequence is CAWRPPGQVANYGYTF. The CDR3 nucleotides are TGTGCCTGGAGACCCCCAGGTCAGGTAGCTAACTATGGCTACACCTTC.

The chain has TRBV7-9 and TRBJ1-4, with 9 bases matching TRBD1. V was pared by 4 bases and J by 7 bases, with 7 bases of the junction left unmatched. The germline CDR1 and CDR2 sequences are SEHNR and FQNEAQ (reference sequence). The CDR3 is 15 residues long. The CDR3, as DNA: TGTGCCAGCAGCTCACCTGACAGGGGGATTGAAAAACTGTTTTTT. Translation: CASSSPDRGIEKLFF.

J is TRBJ1-1 and V is TRBV11-1; weak D call: TRBD1 (6 bases). Per germline, CDR1 SGHAT and CDR2 FQDESV (reference sequence). Between the trimmed V and J ends, which lost 3 bases and 4 bases, there was a span of 9 bases. The CDR3 sequence is 13 residues long. In nucleotides, the CDR3 is TGTGCCAGCAGCTTCGGACAGATCACTGAAGCTTTCTTT. The encoded protein is CASSFGQITEAFF.

V gene TRBV6-5 combines with J gene TRBJ1-5; no firm D call. Germline-derived CDR1 and CDR2 are MNHEY and SVGAGI. The V end was cut by 0 bases, the J end by 1 base, with 4 bases between. The CDR3 is 14 residues long. In DNA form, the CDR3 reads TGTGCCAGCAGTTACTCGGCGAGCAATCAGCCCCAGCATTTT. Amino acids: CASSYSASNQPQHF.

CDR3 amino acids: CASSVTSGRPDEQYF. In DNA, the CDR3 is TGTGCCAGCAGCGTGACTAGCGGGAGACCTGACGAGCAGTACTTC. This chain links TRBV11-2 with TRBJ2-7; 12 nucleotides line up with TRBD2. CDR3 size: 15 residues. V was clipped by 5 bases and J by 5 bases; unmatched bases: 7. Germline V lookup: CDR1 SGHAT, CDR2 FQNNGV.

CDR3 amino acids: CATSPPPGGTEAFF. The CDR3 nucleotides read TGTGCCACCAGCCCTCCCCCGGGGGGCACTGAAGCTTTCTTT. The chain joins TRBV15 to TRBJ1-1; D might be TRBD1 (5 bases). Germline CDR1 LNHNV, CDR2 YYDKDF (reference sequence). V shed 5 bases and J shed 4 bases, with 14 bases lying between them. CDR3 length: 14 amino acids.

The chain links TRBV19 to TRBJ1-5; no clear D gene. Germline V gene lookup returns CDR1 LNHDA and CDR2 SQIVND (reference sequence). This CDR3 contains 12 residues. Trimming took 5 bases from V and 4 from J, leaving 6 bases between them. Here the CDR3 reads CASSPPNQPQHF. CDR3 in DNA: TGTGCCAGTAGTCCCCCTAATCAGCCCCAGCATTTT. Full variable domain (outside the CDR3, taken from reference TRBV19 and TRBJ1-5): DGGITQSPKYLFRKEGQNVTLSCEQNLNHDAMYWYRQDPGQGLRLIYYSQIVNDFQKGDIAEGYSVSREKKESFPLTVTSAQKNPTAFYLCASSPPNQPQHFGDGTRLSIL.

The CDR3 sequence is CASGQRSEWGQGTRNTIYF. The CDR3 nucleotides read TGTGCTAGTGGTCAACGCTCCGAATGGGGACAGGGAACCAGAAACACCATATATTTT. The rearrangement uses TRBV12-5 and TRBJ1-3; 9 positions match TRBD1. The CDR3 length is 19 residues. The J segment lost 5 bases and the V segment lost 5 bases, leaving 19 bases of the junction unmatched. Germline CDR1 is LGHNT and CDR2 is FRNRAP.

The chain recombines TRBV6-5 with TRBJ2-7; no clear D. The V gene lost 5 bases and the J gene lost 3 bases, with 11 bases spanning the gap. This CDR3 contains 13 residues. Germline V gene sequence: CDR1 MNHEY, CDR2 SVGAGI. In DNA form, the CDR3 reads TGTGCCAGCAGTGAAGGCAGATACTACGAGCAGTACTTC. Translation gives CASSEGRYYEQYF.

The chain recombines TRBV7-9 with TRBJ1-4; 9 nucleotides line up with TRBD1. Germline CDR1 reads SEHNR; CDR2 reads FQNEAQ (reference sequence). J gave up 1 base and V 11 bases, and 17 bases lay outside the gene matches. This CDR3 has 18 amino acids. CDR3 nucleotide sequence: TGTGCCGGCTCTTTGGGACAGGGTACATGGGGAACTAATGAAAAACTGTTTTTT. Its translation: CAGSLGQGTWGTNEKLFF.

This chain joins TRBV27 and TRBJ2-7; 7 nucleotides agree with TRBD1. Germline values: CDR1 MNHEY, CDR2 SMNVEV (reference sequence). The trim removed 3 bases at V and 5 bases at J, leaving 10 bases unmatched. There are 15 residues in the CDR3. As DNA, the CDR3 is TGTGCCAGCAGTTTCCAGGGACAGCCAAACCACGAGCAGTACTTC. It translates to CASSFQGQPNHEQYF.

The chain recombines TRBV6-1 with TRBJ1-2; tentatively, D is TRBD1 (6 bases). The CDR3 has 13 residues. Deletions cut 10 bases from V and 1 base from J, with 13 bases between. Germline values: CDR1 MNHNS, CDR2 SASEGT. CDR3 protein: CANSGTINYGYTF. The CDR3 coding sequence is TGTGCCAACTCCGGGACAATTAACTATGGCTACACCTTC.

This clone has only one observation. The chain uses TRBV5-1 and TRBJ2-2; no firm D call. The CDR3 totals 14 residues. Germline lookup yields CDR1 SGHRS and CDR2 YFSETQ. V lost 4 bases, J lost 0 bases, and 7 bases lay in between. In DNA, the CDR3 is TGCGCCAGCAGCCTGCTCCCGAACACCGGGGAGCTGTTTTTT. Amino acid sequence: CASSLLPNTGELFF.

This clone has at least ten counts. The J gene is TRBJ1-5, the V gene TRBV19; D is unresolved. V gave up 8 bases and J gave up 0 bases, with 11 bases separating them. This CDR3 is 14 amino acids long. Germline CDR1 is LNHDA and CDR2 is SQIVND (reference sequence). CDR3 nucleotides: TGTGCCAGTTGGCCCATTGGTAGCAATCAGCCCCAGCATTTT. Translating gives CASWPIGSNQPQHF.

This rearrangement joins TRBV18 to TRBJ2-7, with 10 bases that match TRBD2. V trimming: 6 bases; J trimming: 4 bases; junction bases outside the gene matches: 6. The germline V gene encodes CDR1 KGHSH and CDR2 LQKENI. The CDR3 sequence is 14 residues long. CDR3 in DNA: TGTGCCAGCTCCGAGCGGGGGGGTAGTTACGAGCAGTACTTC. It specifies CASSERGGSYEQYF.

In DNA, the CDR3 is TGTGCCAGCAGCCCTCCGGGACTAGCGGTAGGTGAGCAGTTCTTC. Translating it yields CASSPPGLAVGEQFF. The genes are TRBV7-9 and TRBJ2-1; TRBD2 matches at 11 bases. V lost 5 bases, J lost 9 bases, and 9 bases stayed unmatched. Looked up from germline, CDR1 is SEHNR and CDR2 is FQNEAQ (reference sequence). This CDR3 contains 15 residues.

The chain has TRBV19 and TRBJ1-1; D uncertain. V dropped 4 bases and J dropped 2 bases, with 11 bases sitting between them. Germline V gives CDR1 LNHDA, CDR2 SQIVND (reference sequence). The CDR3 has 14 residues. CDR3 bases: TGTGCCAGTAGTAGGGTAATCCAAAACACTGAAGCTTTCTTT. Its translation: CASSRVIQNTEAFF.

V usage is TRBV7-2 and J usage is TRBJ2-7, with D tentatively TRBD1 (6 bases). Per the germline V gene, CDR1 is SGHTA and CDR2 is FQGNSA. The CDR3 contains 14 residues. Deletions cut 3 bases from V and 6 bases from J, with 15 bases between. This CDR3 reads CASSLRTVRGEQYF. The DNA of the CDR3 is TGTGCCAGCAGCTTGAGGACAGTCCGAGGCGAGCAGTACTTC.

This rearrangement joins TRBV6-1 to TRBJ1-5; possibly TRBD1 for D (6 bases). Germline-derived CDR1 and CDR2 are MNHNS and SASEGT. CDR3 length: 16 residues. Trimming took 3 bases from V and 7 from J, leaving 19 bases between them. CDR3 loop: CASSDARGGRQQPQHF. DNA of the CDR3: TGTGCCAGCAGTGATGCCCGAGGGGGGCGGCAACAGCCCCAGCATTTT.

The CDR3 region is CASSDGDRNYGYTF. CDR3 coding DNA: TGCGCCAGCAGCGACGGGGACAGGAACTATGGCTACACCTTC. The chain is built from TRBV5-1 and TRBJ1-2; 8 bases fit TRBD1. This CDR3 is 14 amino acids long. Trimming took 4 bases from V and 2 from J; bases not matched to a gene: 4. CDR1 and CDR2 (germline): SGHRS, YFSETQ. The whole variable domain, filled in from reference TRBV5-1 and TRBJ1-2, reads KAGVTQTPRYLIKTRGQQVTLSCSPISGHRSVSWYQQTPGQGLQFLFEYFSETQRNKGNFPGRFSGRQFSNSRSEMNVSTLELGDSALYLCASSDGDRNYGYTFGSGTRLTVV.

The V and J genes are TRBV11-1 and TRBJ2-3, with 7 bases matching TRBD2. The CDR3 is 15 residues long. The germline CDR1 and CDR2 sequences are SGHAT and FQDESV (reference sequence). The V segment lost 8 bases and the J segment 2 bases; nucleotides outside the gene matches: 10. CDR3 sequence (DNA): TGTGCCAGCGGTCGCGCTAGCGGCCTCACAGATACGCAGTATTTT. It is translated as CASGRASGLTDTQYF.

The chain employs TRBV19 and TRBJ2-3, with TRBD2 matching 11 bases. Trimming cost V 5 bases and J 9 bases; bases outside gene matches: 4. This CDR3 has 13 amino acids. CDR1 is LNHDA, CDR2 SQIVND, per germline (reference sequence). CDR3 DNA: TGTGCCAGTAGTCCCCTAGCGGGGGGCACGCAGTATTTT. It encodes CASSPLAGGTQYF. The full variable domain, in which reference TRBV19 and TRBJ2-3 provide the parts outside the CDR3, is DGGITQSPKYLFRKEGQNVTLSCEQNLNHDAMYWYRQDPGQGLRLIYYSQIVNDFQKGDIAEGYSVSREKKESFPLTVTSAQKNPTAFYLCASSPLAGGTQYFGPGTRLTVL.

V is TRBV5-1 and J is TRBJ2-7, with D perhaps matching TRBD2 (6 bases). The length of the CDR3 is 14 residues. CDR1 and CDR2 (germline): SGHRS, YFSETQ. V was trimmed by 4 bases and J by 5 bases, leaving 16 bases between them. The CDR3: CASSPPGVRHEQYF. The CDR3 DNA sequence: TGCGCCAGCAGCCCCCCGGGGGTGCGTCACGAGCAGTACTTC.

This rearrangement joins TRBV5-8 to TRBJ1-1; 10 bases align to TRBD1. Germline lookup yields CDR1 SGHTS and CDR2 YDEGEE. There are 15 residues in the CDR3. With V trimmed by 0 bases and J by 1 base, 0 bases remained unmatched. CDR3 region: CASSLGTGGNTEAFF. Here the CDR3 DNA reads TGTGCCAGCAGCTTGGGGACAGGGGGGAACACTGAAGCTTTCTTT.

The rearrangement links TRBV7-3 to TRBJ2-3; 8 nucleotides line up with TRBD1. Germline CDR1 reads SGHTA; CDR2 reads FQGTGA. With V trimmed by 5 bases and J by 3 bases, 4 bases remained unmatched. The CDR3 totals 14 residues. The CDR3 coding sequence is TGTGCCAGCAGCACCAGACAGGGGACAGATACGCAGTATTTT. Protein sequence: CASSTRQGTDTQYF.

The rearrangement uses TRBV2 and TRBJ2-3; 13 bases are a match to TRBD2. The J segment lost 4 bases and the V segment lost 6 bases, leaving 10 bases of the junction unmatched. The CDR3 is made up of 17 amino acids. Germline CDR1 reads SNHLY; CDR2 reads FYNNEI. The CDR3 protein is CASSPGTSGKRSDTQYF. The CDR3 DNA follows: TGTGCCAGCAGCCCCGGGACTAGCGGGAAACGATCAGATACGCAGTATTTT.

V and J are TRBV14 and TRBJ1-2; D gene uncertain. CDR3 length equals 13 residues. Germline V lookup: CDR1 SGHDN, CDR2 FVKESK. V was shortened by 4 bases and J by 9 bases, with 15 bases between the two germline ends. The CDR3 DNA follows: TGTGCCAGCAGCCCCCGGCGGGATGTGCGCTACACCTTC. Residues: CASSPRRDVRYTF.

The J gene is TRBJ2-7, the V gene TRBV2, with D possibly being TRBD1 (6 bases). Germline lookup yields CDR1 SNHLY and CDR2 FYNNEI. Between the trimmed V and J ends, which lost 2 bases and 8 bases, there was a span of 16 bases. The CDR3 sequence is 14 residues long. In DNA form, the CDR3 reads TGTGCCAGCAGTGAATTTCAGGGGCCTACGAAGCAGTACTTC. This codes for CASSEFQGPTKQYF.